This TCR beta chain was sequenced in a study of monozygotic twins with inflammatory bowel disease. TCRdb re-analyzed the 5' RACE reads; it lists each CDR3 protein once, without DNA. The ten most abundant clones cover approximately 2.4% of a sample with 160,000 or so distinct CDR3 sequences. Blood samples measuring around 2.5 ml were taken per donor. With no T cell sorting beforehand, total RNA was isolated from whole blood. There are 11 residues in the CDR3. General study findings and limits: Clonotype overlap with others was lower in IBD patients than in healthy twins, a difference that was greatest with disease activity. It was in IBD patients that TCRbeta diversity (inverse Simpson) was lower than in healthy co-twins.

In the case of this clonotype: Its target is not known.

Material for sequencing was blood. The V call is TRBV12-3 or TRBV12-4, the J call TRBJ2-3. This receptor was taken from a human donor with ulcerative colitis or Crohn's disease, or a healthy co-twin of an affected twin (not recorded which). CDR3: CASTSTDTQYF.